These 32 T cell receptor beta chains were all obtained from the same sample, sequenced in a study of blood T cell repertoires in COVID-19 (TCRdb year 2020). The method behind the library was the immunoSEQ multiplex PCR assay. TCRdb limited this immuneACCESS table to in-frame rearrangements with V and J called. A share of clones is missing; checked studies link under half to unresolved V genes, and the rest is unexplained. The sample table records approximately 220,000 clones; 83% of these occur just once. 3% to 4.5% of the sample lies in the top ten. The sample consisted of PBMCs or T cells enriched from blood (not recorded which). The receptors were gathered from a woman in her forties who had been exposed to COVID-19.

The chain couples TRBV7-2 to TRBJ1-6, with 9 bases lining up with TRBD1. Unmatched junction bases numbered 2, after V lost 1 base and J lost 7 bases. This CDR3 contains 15 residues. Germline CDR1 is SGHTA and CDR2 is FQGNSA. CDR3 coding DNA: TGTGCCAGCAGCTTAGTTGGGACAGGGAATTCACCCCTCCACTTT. Its protein is CASSLVGTGNSPLHF.

The chain is built from TRBV29-1 and TRBJ1-1; possible D gene TRBD1, 5 bases. Germline CDR1 and CDR2: SQVTM and ANQGSEA. Trimming cost V 4 bases and J 1 base, with 7 bases left between them. The CDR3 extends over 12 amino acids. DNA of the CDR3: TGCAGCGTTGTGACAGCGAACACTGAAGCTTTCTTT. It yields the protein CSVVTANTEAFF. The full variable domain, rest sourced from reference TRBV29-1 and TRBJ1-1, is SAVISQKPSRDICQRGTSLTIQCQVDSQVTMMFWYRQQPGQSLTLIATANQGSEATYESGFVIDKFPISRPNLTFSTLTVSNMSPEDSSIYLCSVVTANTEAFFGQGTRLTVV.

The chain couples TRBV5-4 to TRBJ1-4, with a possible D match to TRBD1 (6 bases). This CDR3 region has 14 residues. Trimming stripped 2 bases from V and 8 bases from J, with 13 bases between. CDR1 is SGHNT, CDR2 YYREEE, per germline (reference sequence). The CDR3 reads CASSLTGPSEKLFF. The CDR3 DNA reads as TGTGCCAGCAGCTTAACAGGGCCGTCAGAAAAACTGTTTTTT.

The rearrangement joins TRBV18 to TRBJ2-1; TRBD1 aligns across 12 bases. The V gene's germline CDR1 is KGHSH and CDR2 LQKENI. The CDR3 sequence is 16 residues long. Trimming at V came to 6 bases and at J to 9 bases, leaving 12 bases not matched to a gene. Here the CDR3 reads CASSLSPGQGAGEQFF. In DNA, the CDR3 is TGTGCCAGCTCCTTAAGTCCGGGACAGGGGGCTGGTGAGCAGTTCTTC.

This clone was seen a handful of times. The chain has TRBV11-1 and TRBJ2-7; the match to TRBD1 covers 9 bases. J lost 5 bases, V lost 5 bases, and 7 bases had no gene match. CDR3 length: 14 amino acids. Germline CDR1 reads SGHAT; CDR2 reads FQDESV (reference sequence). The CDR3 DNA sequence: TGTGCCAGCAGCCCCCGGGACAGGGACCACGAGCAGTACTTC. Translating gives CASSPRDRDHEQYF.

This sequence joins TRBV18 and TRBJ1-2; D perhaps matches TRBD1 (6 bases). V gave up 1 base and J gave up 6 bases, with 18 bases separating them. The germline V gene encodes CDR1 KGHSH and CDR2 LQKENI. The CDR3 length is 16 residues. CDR3: CASSPLQQGESDGYTF. The CDR3 coding sequence is TGTGCCAGCTCACCACTACAACAGGGAGAAAGCGATGGCTACACCTTC. Full variable domain (remainder filled in from reference TRBV18 and TRBJ1-2): NAGVMQNPRHLVRRRGQEARLRCSPMKGHSHVYWYRQLPEEGLKFMVYLQKENIIDESGMPKERFSAEFPKEGPSILRIQQVVRGDSAAYFCASSPLQQGESDGYTFGSGTRLTVV.

On this clone itself: This sample includes further DNA sequences coding for the same CDR3. The chain couples TRBV18 to TRBJ1-5; tentatively, D is TRBD1 (5 bases). Germline CDR1 reads KGHSH; CDR2 reads LQKENI. CDR3 length: 13 residues. The germline V and J ends were trimmed by 3 bases and 4 bases, with 7 bases remaining between them. CDR3 amino acids: CASSPDRNQPQHF. CDR3 nucleotides: TGTGCCAGCTCACCCGACAGAAATCAGCCCCAGCATTTT. The variable domain in full, with the rest retrieved from reference TRBV18 and TRBJ1-5, is NAGVMQNPRHLVRRRGQEARLRCSPMKGHSHVYWYRQLPEEGLKFMVYLQKENIIDESGMPKERFSAEFPKEGPSILRIQQVVRGDSAAYFCASSPDRNQPQHFGDGTRLSIL.

The chain carries TRBV6-5 and TRBJ2-7, with 9 bases that match TRBD1. Trimming cost V 2 bases and J 4 bases; bases outside gene matches: 6. The CDR3 spans 15 residues. Germline CDR1 is MNHEY and CDR2 is SVGAGI. The CDR3 is CASSYRGTGMYEQYF. The DNA of the CDR3 is TGTGCCAGCAGTTACCGGGGGACAGGGATGTACGAGCAGTACTTC.

This chain connects TRBV7-9 to TRBJ1-1; 11 bases match TRBD1. Germline V gene data show CDR1 as SEHNR and CDR2 as FQNEAQ (reference sequence). CDR3 size: 17 residues. V lost 2 bases to trimming and J lost 1 base; unmatched junction nucleotides: 6. CDR3 sequence (DNA): TGTGCCAGCAGCTTAAGTGGGGACAGGGGGGAGAACACTGAAGCTTTCTTT. It translates to CASSLSGDRGENTEAFF. The entire variable domain, with the rest obtained from reference TRBV7-9 and TRBJ1-1, is as follows: DTGVSQNPRHKITKRGQNVTFRCDPISEHNRLYWYRQTLGQGPEFLTYFQNEAQLEKSRLLSDRFSAERPKGSFSTLEIQRTEQGDSAMYLCASSLSGDRGENTEAFFGQGTRLTVV.

This chain uses TRBV12-3 or TRBV12-4 with TRBJ1-1; D unclear. The CDR3 runs to 11 residues. V was shortened by 4 bases and J by 11 bases, with 11 bases between the two germline ends. In DNA, the CDR3 is TGTGCCAGCAGTTCTGAGGGAAAGGCTTTCTTT. Translating gives CASSSEGKAFF.

This sequence joins TRBV4-1 and TRBJ2-5; unclear D gene. The CDR3 runs 14 residues. CDR1 is MGHRA, CDR2 YSYEKL, per germline. Trimming took off 1 base at V and 5 bases at J, with 11 bases between the two ends. The CDR3 loop is CASSQVSGGETQYF. CDR3 sequence (DNA): TGCGCCAGCAGCCAAGTTTCAGGTGGGGAGACCCAGTACTTC.

The chain carries TRBV6-5 and TRBJ1-3; 7 bases align to TRBD1. J gave up 0 bases and V 2 bases, and 4 bases lay outside the gene matches. CDR1 and CDR2 (germline): MNHEY, SVGAGI. The CDR3 contains 16 residues. The CDR3 bases are TGTGCCAGCAGTTACACAGGGGCCAACTCTGGAAACACCATATATTTT. Amino acids: CASSYTGANSGNTIYF.

This rearrangement joins TRBV5-1 to TRBJ2-7, with TRBD2 matching 9 bases. Germline V gene lookup returns CDR1 SGHRS and CDR2 YFSETQ. CDR3 length: 14 residues. With V trimmed by 9 bases and J by 2 bases, 9 bases remained unmatched. CDR3 residues: CATPREGQTYEQYF. CDR3 DNA: TGCGCCACCCCGCGGGAGGGACAAACCTACGAGCAGTACTTC. The variable domain in full, with the rest retrieved from reference TRBV5-1 and TRBJ2-7, is KAGVTQTPRYLIKTRGQQVTLSCSPISGHRSVSWYQQTPGQGLQFLFEYFSETQRNKGNFPGRFSGRQFSNSRSEMNVSTLELGDSALYLCATPREGQTYEQYFGPGTRLTVT.

The V and J genes are TRBV5-4 and TRBJ1-6, with D possibly matching TRBD1 (6 bases). Germline V gene data show CDR1 as SGHNT and CDR2 as YYREEE (reference sequence). The CDR3 loop spans 15 amino acids. The V end lost 4 bases, the J end lost 7 bases, and 15 bases lay between the germline ends. In DNA, the CDR3 is TGTGCCAGCAGCACCACAGGGCCGGGGAATTCACCCCTCCACTTT. Translation: CASSTTGPGNSPLHF.

This clone was picked up many times. The V gene is TRBV27, the J gene TRBJ2-1; 7 positions match TRBD1. The V gene's germline CDR1 is MNHEY and CDR2 SMNVEV (reference sequence). The CDR3 is made up of 15 amino acids. V trimming: 10 bases; J trimming: 4 bases; junction bases outside the gene matches: 13. The CDR3 DNA is TGTGCCACCGGGGACAGACAGAGCACGTACAATGAGCAGTTCTTC. Its protein product is CATGDRQSTYNEQFF.

The rearrangement uses TRBV6-6 and TRBJ1-1; no firm D call. Germline assignment: CDR1 MNHNY and CDR2 SVGAGI (reference sequence). The CDR3 is 13 residues long. V lost 5 bases and J lost 4, with 11 bases in between. The CDR3 sequence is CASSTTAGTEAFF. The CDR3 bases are TGTGCCAGCAGTACCACAGCGGGCACTGAAGCTTTCTTT.

This clone was observed a handful of times. V is TRBV7-2 and J is TRBJ2-2; maybe TRBD2 (5 bases). From germline, CDR1 is SGHTA and CDR2 FQGNSA. The V and J ends lost 2 bases and 5 bases respectively, with 15 bases between them. This CDR3 is built from 16 residues. The DNA of the CDR3 is TGTGCCAGCAGCTTAAACGGCCCCGGGGATACCGGGGAGCTGTTTTTT. As protein: CASSLNGPGDTGELFF.

J is TRBJ2-4 and V is TRBV4-2, with 9 bases that match TRBD1. CDR1 is LGHNA and CDR2 is YNFKEQ in the germline V gene. The CDR3 has 14 amino acids. The ends lost 4 bases at V and 4 bases at J; junction bases unmatched: 2. The CDR3 DNA sequence: TGTGCCAGCAGCCCAGGACAGGGGAAAAACATTCAGTACTTC. Protein: CASSPGQGKNIQYF.

This clone was seen a single time. The rearrangement joins TRBV27 to TRBJ2-7; 9 bases are a match to TRBD1. J gave up 2 bases and V 6 bases, and 8 bases lay outside the gene matches. CDR3 length equals 15 residues. CDR1 MNHEY and CDR2 SMNVEV come from the germline V gene (reference sequence). In nucleotides, the CDR3 is TGTGCCAGCAGATACGGACAGGGGCCCACCTACGAGCAGTACTTC. Translation gives CASRYGQGPTYEQYF.

The chain recombines TRBV27 with TRBJ2-5; 7 bases line up with TRBD2. From germline, CDR1 is MNHEY and CDR2 SMNVEV (reference sequence). J gave up 2 bases and V 3 bases, and 3 bases lay outside the gene matches. The CDR3 sequence is 14 residues long. CDR3 in DNA: TGTGCCAGCAGTTTTTCGGGACTACAAGAGACCCAGTACTTC. Its translation is CASSFSGLQETQYF.

This chain links TRBV5-8 with TRBJ2-3; possibly TRBD1 for D (5 bases). The CDR3 runs 14 residues. The germline V gene encodes CDR1 SGHTS and CDR2 YDEGEE. V lost 1 base to trimming and J lost 1 base, with 7 bases between them. The CDR3 coding sequence is TGTGCCAGCAGCTTGCCCAGGGGCACAGATACGCAGTATTTT. It specifies CASSLPRGTDTQYF.

This clone appeared once. The chain is built from TRBV10-3 and TRBJ1-6; 11 positions agree with TRBD1. The CDR3 is 19 residues long. The germline CDR1 and CDR2 sequences are ENHRY and SYGVKD. The J segment lost 3 bases and the V segment lost 7 bases, leaving 14 bases of the junction unmatched. The CDR3 nucleotides are TGTGCCATCAAGGGTACCGGGACAGGGGGTTTTGGCTATAATTCACCCCTCCACTTT. Its protein product is CAIKGTGTGGFGYNSPLHF.

This clone was seen a handful of times. This chain uses TRBV19 with TRBJ1-2; perhaps TRBD1 as D (6 bases). With 5 bases removed from V and 3 bases from J, the gap between germline ends came to 13 bases. The CDR3 has 14 amino acids. Germline values: CDR1 LNHDA, CDR2 SQIVND (reference sequence). The CDR3 region is CASSSPGDYYGYTF. The CDR3 nucleotides are TGTGCCAGTAGTTCACCAGGGGATTACTATGGCTACACCTTC.

The chain links TRBV2 to TRBJ2-2; D may be TRBD1 (5 bases). V was pared by 6 bases and J by 1 base, with 9 bases between. This CDR3 has 14 amino acids. CDR1 SNHLY and CDR2 FYNNEI come from the germline V gene. CDR3 sequence reads: CASRGGQNTGELFF. In DNA, the CDR3 is TGTGCCAGCAGGGGCGGACAGAACACCGGGGAGCTGTTTTTT.

The CDR3 nucleotides read TGTGCCAGCAGCTTAGAGACTAGTACAGATACGCAGTATTTT. This translates into CASSLETSTDTQYF. J is TRBJ2-3 and V is TRBV7-9; D is possibly TRBD2 (6 bases). The CDR3 has 14 amino acids. V lost 1 base to trimming and J lost 3 bases, with 8 bases between them. Per germline, CDR1 SEHNR and CDR2 FQNEAQ (reference sequence).

The chain joins TRBV6-5 to TRBJ1-1; D is uncertain. V was pared by 6 bases and J by 0 bases, with 11 bases between. Germline loops: CDR1 MNHEY, CDR2 SVGAGI. The CDR3 runs to 14 residues. The DNA of the CDR3 is TGTGCCAGCAGCGATCCGGGATTGAACACTGAAGCTTTCTTT. This codes for CASSDPGLNTEAFF.

This clone came up a few times. An end of the junction does not agree with germline; a read error may underlie this. DNA of the CDR3: TGTGCCAGCAGTGAAGCAGGGGACTACGGCTACACCTTC. Amino acids: CASSEAGDYGYTF. The gene calls are TRBV6-1 and TRBJ1-2; possible D gene TRBD1, 5 bases. The CDR3 consists of 13 residues. Germline V gives CDR1 MNHNS, CDR2 SASEGT.

The V and J genes are TRBV7-6 and TRBJ1-1; 7 bases line up with TRBD1. The germline V gene encodes CDR1 SGHVS and CDR2 FNYEAQ. V lost 0 bases to trimming and J lost 6 bases; unmatched junction nucleotides: 10. The CDR3 has 16 amino acids. CDR3 amino acids: CASSLARQGSGAEAFF. The DNA of the CDR3 is TGTGCCAGCAGCTTAGCCCGACAGGGTTCGGGAGCTGAAGCTTTCTTT.

The chain combines TRBV6-5 with TRBJ1-5, with TRBD1 matching 7 bases. Looked up from germline, CDR1 is MNHEY and CDR2 is SVGAGI. The CDR3 totals 13 residues. V shed 6 bases, J shed 3 bases, and the junction held 2 bases outside the gene matches. CDR3 DNA sequence: TGTGCCAGCAGGACAGGGCCCAATCAGCCCCAGCATTTT. This gives the protein CASRTGPNQPQHF.

This clone was picked up one time. The V gene is TRBV9, the J gene TRBJ1-5; 7 nucleotides match TRBD1. Germline V gene sequence: CDR1 SGDLS, CDR2 YYNGEE. This CDR3 spans 14 amino acids. Trimming removed 6 bases from V and 7 bases from J; junction bases left unmatched: 10. In DNA, the CDR3 is TGTGCCAGCAATCGGGGCGACAGGGAGCAGCCCCAGCATTTT. Translation: CASNRGDREQPQHF.

The chain combines TRBV13 with TRBJ1-1; 7 nucleotides agree with TRBD1. In germline, CDR1 is PRHDT, CDR2 FYEKMQ (reference sequence). The CDR3 loop spans 13 amino acids. J lost 5 bases, V lost 6 bases, and 6 bases had no gene match. The CDR3 region is CASRRQGGTEAFF. The CDR3 coding sequence is TGTGCCAGCAGACGACAGGGCGGTACTGAAGCTTTCTTT.

V usage is TRBV7-6 and J usage is TRBJ1-5, with D perhaps matching TRBD1 (6 bases). Germline V gene data show CDR1 as SGHVS and CDR2 as FNYEAQ. This CDR3 has 13 amino acids. V gave up 5 bases and J gave up 5 bases, with 10 bases separating them. CDR3 sequence (DNA): TGTGCCAGCAGCGGGGGGGCAGATCAGCCCCAGCATTTT. This sequence encodes CASSGGADQPQHF.